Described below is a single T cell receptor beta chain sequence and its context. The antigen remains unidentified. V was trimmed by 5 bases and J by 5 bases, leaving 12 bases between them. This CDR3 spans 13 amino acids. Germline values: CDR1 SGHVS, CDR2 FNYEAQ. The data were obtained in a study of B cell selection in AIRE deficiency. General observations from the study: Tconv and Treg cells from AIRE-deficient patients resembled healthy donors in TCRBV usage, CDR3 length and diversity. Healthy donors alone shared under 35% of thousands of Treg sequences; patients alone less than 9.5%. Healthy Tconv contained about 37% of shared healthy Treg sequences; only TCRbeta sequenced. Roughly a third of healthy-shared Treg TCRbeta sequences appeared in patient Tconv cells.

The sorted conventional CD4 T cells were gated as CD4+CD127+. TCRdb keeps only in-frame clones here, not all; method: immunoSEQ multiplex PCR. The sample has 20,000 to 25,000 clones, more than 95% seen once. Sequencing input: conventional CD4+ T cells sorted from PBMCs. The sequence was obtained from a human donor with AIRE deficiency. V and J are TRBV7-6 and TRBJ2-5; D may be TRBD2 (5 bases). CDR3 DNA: TGTGCCAGCAGCGGGAGAAGGCGGGAGACCCAGTACTTC. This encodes CASSGRRRETQYF. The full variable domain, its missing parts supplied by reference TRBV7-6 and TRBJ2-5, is GAGVSQSPRYKVTKRGQDVALRCDPISGHVSLYWYRQALGQGPEFLTYFNYEAQQDKSGLPNDRFSAERPEGSISTLTIQRTEQRDSAMYRCASSGRRRETQYFGPGTRLLVL.